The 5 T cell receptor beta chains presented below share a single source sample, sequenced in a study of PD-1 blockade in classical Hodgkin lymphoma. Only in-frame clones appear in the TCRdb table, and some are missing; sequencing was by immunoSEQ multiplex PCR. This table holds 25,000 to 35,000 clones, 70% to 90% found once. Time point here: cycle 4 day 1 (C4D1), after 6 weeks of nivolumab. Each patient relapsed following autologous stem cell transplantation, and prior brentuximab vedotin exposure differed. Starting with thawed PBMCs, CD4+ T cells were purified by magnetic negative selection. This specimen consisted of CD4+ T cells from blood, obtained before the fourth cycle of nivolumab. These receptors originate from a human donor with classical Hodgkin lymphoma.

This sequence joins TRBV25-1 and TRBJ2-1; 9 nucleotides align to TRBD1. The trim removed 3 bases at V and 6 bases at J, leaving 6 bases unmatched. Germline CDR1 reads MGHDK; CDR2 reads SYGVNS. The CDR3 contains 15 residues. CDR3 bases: TGTGCCAGCAGTGACCCGGGACAGGGCTTCAATGAGCAGTTCTTC. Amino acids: CASSDPGQGFNEQFF.

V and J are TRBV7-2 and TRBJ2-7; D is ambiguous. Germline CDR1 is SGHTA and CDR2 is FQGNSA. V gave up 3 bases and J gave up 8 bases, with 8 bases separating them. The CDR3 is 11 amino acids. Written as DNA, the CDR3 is TGTGCCAGCAGCTTTGGATGGCAGCAGTACTTC. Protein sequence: CASSFGWQQYF.

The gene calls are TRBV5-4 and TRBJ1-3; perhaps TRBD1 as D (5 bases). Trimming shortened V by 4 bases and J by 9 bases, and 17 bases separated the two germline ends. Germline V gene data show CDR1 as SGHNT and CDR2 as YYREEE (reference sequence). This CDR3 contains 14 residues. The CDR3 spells CASSPGTELGTIYF. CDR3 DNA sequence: TGTGCCAGCAGCCCAGGGACGGAGTTGGGCACCATATATTTT.

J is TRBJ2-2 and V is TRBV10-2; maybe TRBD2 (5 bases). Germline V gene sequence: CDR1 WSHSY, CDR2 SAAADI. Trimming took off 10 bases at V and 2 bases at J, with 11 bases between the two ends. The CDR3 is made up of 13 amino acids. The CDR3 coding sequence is TGCGCCACATGGACTGGCAACACCGGGGAGCTGTTTTTT. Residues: CATWTGNTGELFF.

The CDR3 loop reads CASSPTSGLKNEQFF. For the CDR3, the DNA is TGTGCCAGCAGCCCCACTAGCGGGCTCAAGAATGAGCAGTTCTTC. The chain uses TRBV7-3 and TRBJ2-1; 9 positions match TRBD2. The CDR3 is 15 amino acids. Losses at the gene ends were 5 bases for V and 7 bases for J; bases not matched to a gene: 9. Germline V gene lookup returns CDR1 SGHTA and CDR2 FQGTGA.